The T cell receptor beta chain under discussion was sequenced for a study of blood T cell repertoires in COVID-19. On the study more broadly: T cells, B-cell-depleted T cells, or PBMCs supplied cDNA or gDNA.

TCRdb keeps only in-frame clones here, not all; method: immunoSEQ multiplex PCR. The sample includes over 250,000 clones, about nine tenths of them seen just once. This TCR derives from a woman under 40 with COVID-19, enrolled during active disease. The sample taken for sequencing was peripheral blood.

The CDR3 DNA reads as TGCGCCAGCAGCCCACATTCCGGGACAGGGGGATGGGGAAACACCATATATTTT. Translated, it gives CASSPHSGTGGWGNTIYF. The rearrangement links TRBV4-1 to TRBJ1-3, with 11 bases lining up with TRBD1. The CDR3 totals 18 residues. Per germline, CDR1 MGHRA and CDR2 YSYEKL. J gave up 4 bases and V 4 bases, and 12 bases lay outside the gene matches.